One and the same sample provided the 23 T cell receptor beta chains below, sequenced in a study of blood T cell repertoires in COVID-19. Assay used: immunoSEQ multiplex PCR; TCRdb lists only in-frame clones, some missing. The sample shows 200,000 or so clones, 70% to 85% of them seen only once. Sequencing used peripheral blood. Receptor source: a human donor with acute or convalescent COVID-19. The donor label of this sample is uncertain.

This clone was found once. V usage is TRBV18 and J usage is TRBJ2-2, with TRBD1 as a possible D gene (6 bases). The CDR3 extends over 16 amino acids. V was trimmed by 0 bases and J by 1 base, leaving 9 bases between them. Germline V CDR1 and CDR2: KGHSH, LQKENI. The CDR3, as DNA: TGTGCCAGCTCACCACCTTCACAGGGGAACACCGGGGAGCTGTTTTTT. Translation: CASSPPSQGNTGELFF.

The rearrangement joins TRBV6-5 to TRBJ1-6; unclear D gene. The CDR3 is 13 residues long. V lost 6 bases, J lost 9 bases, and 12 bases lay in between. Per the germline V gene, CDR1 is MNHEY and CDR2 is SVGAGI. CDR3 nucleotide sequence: TGTGCCAGCAGCATGGTTGGAGGTTCACCCCTCCACTTT. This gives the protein CASSMVGGSPLHF.

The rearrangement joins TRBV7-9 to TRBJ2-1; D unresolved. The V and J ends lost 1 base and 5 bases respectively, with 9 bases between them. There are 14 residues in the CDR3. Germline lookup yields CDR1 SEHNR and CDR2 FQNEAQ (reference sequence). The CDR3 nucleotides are TGTGCCAGCAGCTTAGAGAGTTTTAACAATGAGCAGTTCTTC. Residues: CASSLESFNNEQFF.

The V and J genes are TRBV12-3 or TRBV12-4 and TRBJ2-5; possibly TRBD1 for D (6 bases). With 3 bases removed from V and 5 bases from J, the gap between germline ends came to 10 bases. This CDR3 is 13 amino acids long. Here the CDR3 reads CASSFRGGETQYF. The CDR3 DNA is TGTGCCAGCAGTTTCAGGGGCGGGGAGACCCAGTACTTC.

This CDR3 reads CASTGDRGLGSPLHF. As DNA, the CDR3 is TGTGCCAGCACCGGGGACAGGGGGTTGGGTTCACCCCTCCACTTT. V is TRBV6-5 and J is TRBJ1-6; 11 bases match TRBD1. Unmatched junction bases numbered 8, after V lost 7 bases and J lost 9 bases. The CDR3 sequence is 15 residues long. CDR1 and CDR2 (germline): MNHEY, SVGAGI.

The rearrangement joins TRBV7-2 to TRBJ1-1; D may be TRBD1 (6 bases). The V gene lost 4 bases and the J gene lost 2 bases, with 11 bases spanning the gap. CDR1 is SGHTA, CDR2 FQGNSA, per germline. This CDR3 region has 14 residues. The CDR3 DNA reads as TGTGCCAGCAGCTATTTACAGGGAAACACTGAAGCTTTCTTT. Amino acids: CASSYLQGNTEAFF.

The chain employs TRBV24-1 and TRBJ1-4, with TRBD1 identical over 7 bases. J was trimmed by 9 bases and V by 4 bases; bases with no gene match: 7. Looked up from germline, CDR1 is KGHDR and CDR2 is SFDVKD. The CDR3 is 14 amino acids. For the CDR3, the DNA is TGTGCCACCAGTGAAGGCCAGGGGGTGAAAAAACTGTTTTTT. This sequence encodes CATSEGQGVKKLFF.

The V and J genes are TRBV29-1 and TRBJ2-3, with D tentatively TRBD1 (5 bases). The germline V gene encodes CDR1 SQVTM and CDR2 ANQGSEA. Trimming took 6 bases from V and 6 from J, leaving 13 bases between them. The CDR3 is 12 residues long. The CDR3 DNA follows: TGCAGCGTGGCCCCCTCAGGGGATACGCAGTATTTT. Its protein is CSVAPSGDTQYF.

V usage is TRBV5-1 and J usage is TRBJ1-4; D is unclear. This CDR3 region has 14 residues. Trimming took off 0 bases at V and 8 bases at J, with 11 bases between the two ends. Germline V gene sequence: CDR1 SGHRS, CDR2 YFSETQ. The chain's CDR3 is CASSLAGNREKLFF. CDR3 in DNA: TGCGCCAGCAGCTTGGCCGGGAACAGAGAAAAACTGTTTTTT. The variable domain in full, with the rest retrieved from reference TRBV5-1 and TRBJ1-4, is KAGVTQTPRYLIKTRGQQVTLSCSPISGHRSVSWYQQTPGQGLQFLFEYFSETQRNKGNFPGRFSGRQFSNSRSEMNVSTLELGDSALYLCASSLAGNREKLFFGSGTQLSVL.

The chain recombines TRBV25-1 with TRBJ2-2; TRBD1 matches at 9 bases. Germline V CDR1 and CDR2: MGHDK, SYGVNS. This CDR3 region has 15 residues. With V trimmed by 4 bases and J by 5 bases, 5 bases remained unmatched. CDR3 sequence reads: CASSAGQGITGELFF. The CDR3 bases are TGTGCCAGCAGTGCGGGACAGGGTATTACCGGGGAGCTGTTTTTT.

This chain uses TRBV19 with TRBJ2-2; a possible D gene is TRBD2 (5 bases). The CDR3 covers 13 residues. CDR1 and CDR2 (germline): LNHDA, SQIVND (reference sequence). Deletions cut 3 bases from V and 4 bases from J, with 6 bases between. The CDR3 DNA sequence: TGTGCCAGTAGTATGAGGGTCACCGGGGAGCTGTTTTTT. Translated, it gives CASSMRVTGELFF.

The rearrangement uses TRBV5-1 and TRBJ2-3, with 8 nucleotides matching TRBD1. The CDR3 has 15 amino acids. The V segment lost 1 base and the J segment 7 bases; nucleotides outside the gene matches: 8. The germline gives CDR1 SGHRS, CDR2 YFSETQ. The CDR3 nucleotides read TGCGCCAGCAGCTTGACAGGGGGGCAGGGAAATACGCAGTATTTT. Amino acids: CASSLTGGQGNTQYF.

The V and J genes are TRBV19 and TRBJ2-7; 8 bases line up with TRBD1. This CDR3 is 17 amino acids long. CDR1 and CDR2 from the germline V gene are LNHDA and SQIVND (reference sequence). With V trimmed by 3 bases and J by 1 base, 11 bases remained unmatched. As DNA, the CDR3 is TGTGCCAGTAGTATCCAAGGACAGGGAAGCGCGTCCTACGAGCAGTACTTC. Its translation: CASSIQGQGSASYEQYF.

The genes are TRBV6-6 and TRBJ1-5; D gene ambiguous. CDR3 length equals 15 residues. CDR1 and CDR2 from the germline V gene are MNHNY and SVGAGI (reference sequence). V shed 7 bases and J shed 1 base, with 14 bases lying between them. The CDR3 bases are TGTGCCAGCACCTACGGCGGGCGCAGCAATCAGCCCCAGCATTTT. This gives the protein CASTYGGRSNQPQHF.

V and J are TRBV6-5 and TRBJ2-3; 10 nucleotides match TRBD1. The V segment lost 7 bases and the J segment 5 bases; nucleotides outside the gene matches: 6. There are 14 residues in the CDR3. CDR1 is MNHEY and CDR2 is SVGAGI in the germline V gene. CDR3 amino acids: CASTPGQGRDTQYF. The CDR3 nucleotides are TGTGCCAGCACCCCGGGACAGGGGAGAGATACGCAGTATTTT.

This CDR3 is CASSPGTGGLDSPLHF. CDR3 DNA sequence: TGTGCCAGCAGCCCGGGGACAGGGGGCTTAGATTCACCCCTCCACTTT. The V call is TRBV28, the J call TRBJ1-6; TRBD1 aligns across 12 bases. Germline-derived CDR1 and CDR2 are MDHEN and SYDVKM. Losses at the gene ends were 6 bases for V and 8 bases for J; bases not matched to a gene: 8. This CDR3 contains 16 residues.

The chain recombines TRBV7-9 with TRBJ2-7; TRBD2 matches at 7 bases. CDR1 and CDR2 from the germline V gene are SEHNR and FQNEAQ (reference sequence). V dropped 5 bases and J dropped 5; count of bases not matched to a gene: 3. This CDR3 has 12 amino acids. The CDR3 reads CASSPGGNEQYF. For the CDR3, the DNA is TGTGCCAGCAGCCCGGGGGGAAACGAGCAGTACTTC.

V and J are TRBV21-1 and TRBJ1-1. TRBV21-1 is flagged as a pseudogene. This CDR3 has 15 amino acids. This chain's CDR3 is CASSKAGGPNTEAFF. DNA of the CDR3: TGTGCCAGCAGCAAAGCGGGGGGGCCTAACACTGAAGCTTTCTTT.

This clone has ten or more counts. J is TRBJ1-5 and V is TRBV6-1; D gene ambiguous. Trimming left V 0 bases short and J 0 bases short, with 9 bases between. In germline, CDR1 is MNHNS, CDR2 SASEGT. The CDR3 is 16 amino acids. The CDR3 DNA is TGTGCCAGCAGTGAAGCGCCCGGGTCTAGCAATCAGCCCCAGCATTTT. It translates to CASSEAPGSSNQPQHF.

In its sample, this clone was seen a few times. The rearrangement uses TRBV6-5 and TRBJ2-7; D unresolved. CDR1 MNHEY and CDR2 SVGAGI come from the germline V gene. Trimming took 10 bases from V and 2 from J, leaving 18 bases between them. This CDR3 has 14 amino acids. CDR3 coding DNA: TGTGCCACCTCGACTGGCGGATTAACCTACGAGCAGTACTTC. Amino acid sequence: CATSTGGLTYEQYF.

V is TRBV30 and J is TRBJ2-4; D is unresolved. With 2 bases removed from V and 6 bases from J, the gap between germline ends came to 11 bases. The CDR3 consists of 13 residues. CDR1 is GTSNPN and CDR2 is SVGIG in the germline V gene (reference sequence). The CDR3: CAWSPRSTNIQYF. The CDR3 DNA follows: TGTGCCTGGAGTCCCCGGAGTACAAACATTCAGTACTTC. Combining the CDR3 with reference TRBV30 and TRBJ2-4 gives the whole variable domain SQTIHQWPATLVQPVGSPLSLECTVEGTSNPNLYWYRQAAGRGLQLLFYSVGIGQISSEVPQNLSASRPQDRQFILSSKKLLLSDSGFYLCAWSPRSTNIQYFGAGTRLSVL.

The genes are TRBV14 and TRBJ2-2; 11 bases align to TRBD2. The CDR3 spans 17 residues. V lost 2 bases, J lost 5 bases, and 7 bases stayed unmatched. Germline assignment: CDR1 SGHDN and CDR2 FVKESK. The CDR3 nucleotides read TGTGCCAGCAGCCAACGTAGCGGGAGGGCCGGTACCGGGGAGCTGTTTTTT. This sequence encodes CASSQRSGRAGTGELFF.

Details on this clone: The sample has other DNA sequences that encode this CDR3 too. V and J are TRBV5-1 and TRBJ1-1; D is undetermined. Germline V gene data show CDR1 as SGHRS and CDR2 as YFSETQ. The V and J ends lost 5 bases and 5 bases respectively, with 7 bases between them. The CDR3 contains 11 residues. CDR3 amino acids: CASRGETEAFF. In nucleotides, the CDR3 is TGCGCCAGCAGGGGCGAAACTGAAGCTTTCTTT.